The rows below give T cell receptor beta chains drawn from one sample of a study of shared clonotypes between healthy human individuals. Profiled with immunoSEQ multiplex PCR; TCRdb holds only in-frame clones, not every one. The sample has about 1 million clones, about 76% seen once. The source material was memory CD4+ T cells sorted from blood. Receptors were obtained from a man between 18 and 35 years old in good health. The CDR3 runs from the conserved cysteine through the conserved F or W. The order of the fields is D gene, V gene, clone size, J gene, CDR3 DNA, CDR3 protein. The D gene is left open where the match is weak. Not all rows give a size; the values are once, few, many and, for expanded clones, a class.

.	TRBV25-1	.	TRBJ1-1	TGTGCCAGCAGTGAATACCCGACACCCTTGGAGACTGAAGCTTTCTTT	CASSEYPTPLETEAFF
.	TRBV9	.	TRBJ2-7	TGTGCCAGCAGCGTAGGAGGGATTGGCTACGAGCAGTACTTC	CASSVGGIGYEQYF
.	TRBV4-1	.	TRBJ1-2	TGCGCCAGCAGCCAAGATGAGAGGCGGAGCACTACCTTC	CASSQDERRSTTF
TRBD2	TRBV19	.	TRBJ2-3	TGTGCCAGTAGTATGTCTAGCGGGGCGTCTAGCACAGATACGCAGTATTTT	CASSMSSGASSTDTQYF
TRBD1	TRBV5-1	.	TRBJ2-7	TGCGCCAGCAGCCTTCCATCCACCGGGACAGGGATTGACGAGCAGTACTTC	CASSLPSTGTGIDEQYF
.	TRBV27	.	TRBJ1-1	TGTGCCAGCAGCTCATACAACAGGGCTTTCTTT	CASSSYNRAFF
.	TRBV5-1	.	TRBJ2-2	TGCGCCAGCAGCTGGGACCAAAACACCGGGGAGCTGTTTTTT	CASSWDQNTGELFF
.	TRBV7-2	.	TRBJ1-5	TGTGCCAGCAGTTCAAGACGGGGCTATAGCAATCAGCCCCAGCATTTT	CASSSRRGYSNQPQHF
.	TRBV7-8	.	TRBJ1-4	TGTGCCAGCAGCCCCACGGGAGGGTATGAAAAACTGTTTTTT	CASSPTGGYEKLFF
TRBD1	TRBV28	.	TRBJ2-7	TGTGCCAGCAGTTCGCCGGGACAGGGCCGGTACGAGCAGTACTTC	CASSSPGQGRYEQYF
TRBD2	TRBV10-1	.	TRBJ2-1	TGCGCCAGCAGTCCACGACTAGCGGGGGAATACAATGAGCAGTTCTTC	CASSPRLAGEYNEQFF
.	TRBV27	few	TRBJ1-2	TGTGCCAGCAGTCTAGGGTCCTACTATGGGGGCTACACCTTC	CASSLGSYYGGYTF
.	TRBV5-6	.	TRBJ2-7	TGTGCCAGCAGCTTGATGGGCTACGAGCAGTACTTC	CASSLMGYEQYF
TRBD2	TRBV5-4	.	TRBJ2-2	TGTGCCAGCAGCTCGGGGACTAGTCGAACCGGGGAGCTGTTTTTT	CASSSGTSRTGELFF
.	TRBV4-3	.	TRBJ1-3	TGCGCCAGCAGCCAAGAAGCACTGCAAGGGACCATATATTTT	CASSQEALQGTIYF
.	TRBV7-7	.	TRBJ2-5	TGTGCTAGCAGCTATACCCAGGAGAAGACCCAGTACTTC	CASSYTQEKTQYF